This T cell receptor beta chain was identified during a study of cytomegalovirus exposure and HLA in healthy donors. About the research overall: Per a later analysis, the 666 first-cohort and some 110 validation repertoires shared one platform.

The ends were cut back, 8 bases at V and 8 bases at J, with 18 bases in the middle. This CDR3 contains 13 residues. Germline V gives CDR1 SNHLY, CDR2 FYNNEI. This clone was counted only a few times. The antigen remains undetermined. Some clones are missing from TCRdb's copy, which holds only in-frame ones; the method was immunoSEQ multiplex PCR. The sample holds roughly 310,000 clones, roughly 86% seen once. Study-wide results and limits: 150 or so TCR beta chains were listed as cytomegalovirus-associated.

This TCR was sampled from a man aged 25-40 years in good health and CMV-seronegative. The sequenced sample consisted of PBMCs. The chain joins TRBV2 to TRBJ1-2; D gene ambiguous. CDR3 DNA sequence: TGTGCCAGCCCTGAGAGGCAGCTTAAGGGCTACACCTTC. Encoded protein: CASPERQLKGYTF.